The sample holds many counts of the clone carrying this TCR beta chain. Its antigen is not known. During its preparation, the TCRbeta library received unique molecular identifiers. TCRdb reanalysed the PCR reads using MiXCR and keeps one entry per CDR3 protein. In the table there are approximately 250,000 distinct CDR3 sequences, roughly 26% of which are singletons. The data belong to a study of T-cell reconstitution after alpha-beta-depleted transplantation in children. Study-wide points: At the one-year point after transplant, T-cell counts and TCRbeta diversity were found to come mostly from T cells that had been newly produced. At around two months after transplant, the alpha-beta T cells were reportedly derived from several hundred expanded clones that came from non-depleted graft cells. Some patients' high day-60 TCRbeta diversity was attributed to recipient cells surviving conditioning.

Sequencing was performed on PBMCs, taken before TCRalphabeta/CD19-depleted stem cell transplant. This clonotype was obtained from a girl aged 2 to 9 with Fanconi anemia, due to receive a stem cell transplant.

DNA of the CDR3: TGTGCCAGCAGCCCCGGGACTATCGCCGAGCAGTACTTC. Translating it yields CASSPGTIAEQYF. This chain connects TRBV9 to TRBJ2-7, with TRBD2 identical over 7 bases. V lost 4 bases, J lost 6 bases, and 7 bases stayed unmatched. This CDR3 has 13 amino acids. Germline assignment: CDR1 SGDLS and CDR2 YYNGEE.